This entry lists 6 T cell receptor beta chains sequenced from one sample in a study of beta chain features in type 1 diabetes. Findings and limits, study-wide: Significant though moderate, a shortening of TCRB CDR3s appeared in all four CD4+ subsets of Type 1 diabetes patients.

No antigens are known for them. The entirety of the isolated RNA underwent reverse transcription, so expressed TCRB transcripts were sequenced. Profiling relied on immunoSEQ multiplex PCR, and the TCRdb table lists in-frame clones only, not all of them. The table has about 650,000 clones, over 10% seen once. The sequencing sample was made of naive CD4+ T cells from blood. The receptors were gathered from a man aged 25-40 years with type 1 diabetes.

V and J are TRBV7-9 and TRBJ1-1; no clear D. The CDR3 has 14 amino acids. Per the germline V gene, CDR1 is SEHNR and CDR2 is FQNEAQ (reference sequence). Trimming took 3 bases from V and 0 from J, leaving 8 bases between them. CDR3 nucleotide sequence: TGTGCCAGCAGCTTCACGGAGCTGAACACTGAAGCTTTCTTT. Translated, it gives CASSFTELNTEAFF. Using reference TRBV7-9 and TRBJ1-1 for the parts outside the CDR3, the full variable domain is DTGVSQNPRHKITKRGQNVTFRCDPISEHNRLYWYRQTLGQGPEFLTYFQNEAQLEKSRLLSDRFSAERPKGSFSTLEIQRTEQGDSAMYLCASSFTELNTEAFFGQGTRLTVV.

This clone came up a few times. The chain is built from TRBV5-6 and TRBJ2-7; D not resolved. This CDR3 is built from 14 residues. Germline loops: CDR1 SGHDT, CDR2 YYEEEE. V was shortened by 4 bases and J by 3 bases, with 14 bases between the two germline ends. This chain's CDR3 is CASSPIGWGYEQYF. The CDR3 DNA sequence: TGTGCCAGCAGCCCCATTGGTTGGGGCTACGAGCAGTACTTC.

CDR3 in amino acids: CSVNQAFPSTDTQYF. The CDR3 DNA follows: TGCAGCGTGAATCAGGCTTTTCCTAGCACAGATACGCAGTATTTT. The chain employs TRBV29-1 and TRBJ2-3; D remains ambiguous. The CDR3 extends over 15 amino acids. The germline CDR1 and CDR2 sequences are SQVTM and ANQGSEA. Trimming left V 6 bases short and J 0 bases short, with 16 bases between.

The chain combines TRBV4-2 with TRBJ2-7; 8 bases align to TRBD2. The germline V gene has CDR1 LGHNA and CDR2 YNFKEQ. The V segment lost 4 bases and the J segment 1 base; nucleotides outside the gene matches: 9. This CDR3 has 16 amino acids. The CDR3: CASSPLSGDGSYEQYF. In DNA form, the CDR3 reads TGTGCCAGCAGCCCCCTTAGCGGGGATGGTTCCTACGAGCAGTACTTC.

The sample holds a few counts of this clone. The CDR3 loop reads CASSFLGTSYNEQFF. CDR3 nucleotides: TGTGCCAGCAGTTTTTTGGGAACTTCCTACAATGAGCAGTTCTTC. The chain is built from TRBV7-8 and TRBJ2-1; D call uncertain. The V gene lost 6 bases and the J gene lost 1 base, with 13 bases spanning the gap. This CDR3 comprises 15 residues. The V gene's germline CDR1 is SGHVS and CDR2 FQNEAQ.

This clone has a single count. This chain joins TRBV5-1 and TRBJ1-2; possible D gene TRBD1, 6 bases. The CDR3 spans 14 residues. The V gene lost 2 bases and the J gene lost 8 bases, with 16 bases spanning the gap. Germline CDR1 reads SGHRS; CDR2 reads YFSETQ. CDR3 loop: CASSLQQIQGGYTF. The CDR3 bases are TGCGCCAGCAGCTTACAGCAAATACAGGGCGGCTACACCTTC.